The 11 T cell receptor beta chains below were found in one sample sequenced in a study of blood T cell repertoires in COVID-19. Assay used: immunoSEQ multiplex PCR; TCRdb lists only in-frame clones, some missing. The table records 150,000 to 200,000 clones, approximately 86% of them present only once. The sequencing input was PBMCs or T cells enriched from blood (not recorded which). These receptors were taken from a man aged 55 to 70 who had recovered from COVID-19.

This clone was seen just once. This chain joins TRBV12-3 or TRBV12-4 and TRBJ1-1; weak D call: TRBD1 (5 bases). CDR3 length: 13 residues. Deletions cut 1 base from V and 4 bases from J, with 7 bases between. The CDR3, as DNA: TGTGCCAGCAGTTTAGGGGGGGGCACTGAAGCTTTCTTT. Translation: CASSLGGGTEAFF.

The chain combines TRBV5-4 with TRBJ1-4, with a possible D match to TRBD1 (5 bases). Trimming removed 0 bases from V and 1 base from J, with 10 bases in between. Germline lookup yields CDR1 SGHNT and CDR2 YYREEE (reference sequence). This CDR3 comprises 16 residues. The CDR3 coding sequence is TGTGCCAGCAGCTTGGCGGTTCAGGGAACTAATGAAAAACTGTTTTTT. This encodes CASSLAVQGTNEKLFF. Full variable domain (rest looked up from reference TRBV5-4 and TRBJ1-4): ETGVTQSPTHLIKTRGQQVTLRCSSQSGHNTVSWYQQALGQGPQFIFQYYREEENGRGNFPPRFSGLQFPNYSSELNVNALELDDSALYLCASSLAVQGTNEKLFFGSGTQLSVL.

V gene TRBV6-2 or TRBV6-3 combines with J gene TRBJ2-1; 7 bases map to TRBD2. The germline CDR1 and CDR2 sequences are MNHEY and SVGEGT. The CDR3 is 16 amino acids. V lost 2 bases to trimming and J lost 2 bases; unmatched junction nucleotides: 6. CDR3 residues: CASSYRGSSTYNEQFF. CDR3 in DNA: TGTGCCAGCAGTTACCGCGGGAGTTCTACCTACAATGAGCAGTTCTTC.

V gene TRBV19 combines with J gene TRBJ1-2, with D possibly being TRBD1 (6 bases). Germline V gives CDR1 LNHDA, CDR2 SQIVND (reference sequence). V shed 4 bases and J shed 0 bases, with 12 bases lying between them. The CDR3 has 15 residues. The CDR3 sequence: CASSRERTANYGYTF. The CDR3 DNA follows: TGTGCCAGTAGTAGAGAAAGGACAGCTAACTATGGCTACACCTTC.

Only a few counts were recorded for this clone. The CDR3, as DNA: TGTGCCAGTATAAGACCGGGACAGTCGAACACCGGGGAGCTGTTTTTT. This gives the protein CASIRPGQSNTGELFF. The V and J genes are TRBV19 and TRBJ2-2, with 7 bases lining up with TRBD1. Germline V gives CDR1 LNHDA, CDR2 SQIVND (reference sequence). The CDR3 runs 16 residues. Trimming at V came to 7 bases and at J to 0 bases, leaving 8 bases not matched to a gene.

The J gene is TRBJ1-4, the V gene TRBV28, with D tentatively TRBD1 (6 bases). The CDR3 length is 16 residues. Germline CDR1 and CDR2: MDHEN and SYDVKM. The germline V and J ends were trimmed by 3 bases and 3 bases, with 14 bases remaining between them. The CDR3 nucleotides read TGTGCCAGCAGTTTCATACAGGGAAGGGCTAATGAAAAACTGTTTTTT. Translation gives CASSFIQGRANEKLFF.

The V and J genes are TRBV5-1 and TRBJ1-4, with 7 positions matching TRBD1. J gave up 5 bases and V 9 bases, and 4 bases lay outside the gene matches. This CDR3 is 12 amino acids long. Per germline, CDR1 SGHRS and CDR2 YFSETQ. CDR3 coding DNA: TGCGCCAAAACGGGACAGAATGAAAAACTGTTTTTT. Protein product: CAKTGQNEKLFF.

The chain uses TRBV7-8 and TRBJ1-3; 8 bases map to TRBD1. The V gene end was trimmed by 3 bases and the J gene end by 3 bases; junction bases not matched to a gene: 4. CDR1 and CDR2 (germline): SGHVS, FQNEAQ. The CDR3 contains 15 residues. CDR3: CASSFPGGFGNTIYF. The CDR3 nucleotides are TGTGCCAGCAGCTTCCCAGGGGGCTTTGGAAACACCATATATTTT.

The chain has TRBV6-1 and TRBJ1-2; D is perhaps TRBD1 (6 bases). The germline gives CDR1 MNHNS, CDR2 SASEGT. The V end was cut by 2 bases, the J end by 6 bases, with 19 bases between. The CDR3 extends over 16 amino acids. The CDR3: CASSENETGLKDGYTF. CDR3 in DNA: TGTGCCAGCAGTGAAAATGAAACAGGGCTTAAGGATGGCTACACCTTC.

This sequence joins TRBV15 and TRBJ2-2; TRBD2 matches 11 bases. This CDR3 has 16 residues. The V segment lost 3 bases and the J segment 3 bases; nucleotides outside the gene matches: 3. Germline CDR1 and CDR2: LNHNV and YYDKDF (reference sequence). CDR3 bases: TGTGCCACCAGCAGGGGACTAGCGGAAGACACCGGGGAGCTGTTTTTT. This sequence encodes CATSRGLAEDTGELFF. Based on the CDR3 plus reference TRBV15 and TRBJ2-2, the full variable domain is DAMVIQNPRYQVTQFGKPVTLSCSQTLNHNVMYWYQQKSSQAPKLLFHYYDKDFNNEADTPDNFQSRRPNTSFCFLDIRSPGLGDTAMYLCATSRGLAEDTGELFFGEGSRLTVL.

The chain joins TRBV5-5 to TRBJ1-4; D call uncertain. Germline loops: CDR1 SGHKS, CDR2 YYEKEE (reference sequence). This CDR3 is built from 15 residues. Trimming took off 2 bases at V and 8 bases at J, with 16 bases between the two ends. This CDR3 reads CASSLEGLDREKLFF. CDR3 coding DNA: TGTGCCAGCAGCTTAGAAGGACTCGATAGGGAAAAACTGTTTTTT. Combining the CDR3 with reference TRBV5-5 and TRBJ1-4 gives the whole variable domain DAGVTQSPTHLIKTRGQQVTLRCSPISGHKSVSWYQQVLGQGPQFIFQYYEKEERGRGNFPDRFSARQFPNYSSELNVNALLLGDSALYLCASSLEGLDREKLFFGSGTQLSVL.